The rows below give T cell receptor beta chains drawn from one sample of a study of T-cell reconstitution after alpha-beta-depleted transplantation in children. TCRdb fed the PCR reads into MiXCR, producing one record per CDR3 protein. The data show 750,000 to 950,000 distinct CDR3 sequences, with roughly 15% seen just once and approximately 5% held by the top ten. The sample here was PBMCs, mostly from graft donor cells, taken 360 days after TCRalphabeta/CD19-depleted stem cell transplant. The receptors shown here come from a male patient under 18 who had a stem cell transplant for acute lymphoblastic leukemia, so the T cells may come from the graft donor. Both conserved end residues are part of each CDR3. Each record gives: V gene, clone size, J gene, D gene, CDR3 DNA, CDR3 protein. The D gene is left open where the match is weak. The listing skips clone size in some rows; elsewhere it reads once, few, many or a size class.

TRBV27	many	TRBJ2-1	NA	TGTGCCAGCAGCCAGCGACCCTCCTACAATGAGCAGTTCTTC	CASSQRPSYNEQFF
TRBV4-1	few	TRBJ2-1	TRBD2	TGCGCCAGCAGCCATTGGACGGGAGGTGAGCAGTTCTTC	CASSHWTGGEQFF
TRBV10-3	few	TRBJ1-1	NA	TGTGCCATCAGTGAGTGGGAGAACACTGAAGCTTTCTTT	CAISEWENTEAFF
TRBV12-3/TRBV12-4	few	TRBJ2-7	TRBD2	TGTGCCAGCAGCCGGACTAGCAGCGGCTACGAGCAGTACTTC	CASSRTSSGYEQYF
TRBV7-6	few	TRBJ2-7	TRBD2	TGTGCCAGCAGCTTAAAGGGACTAGCGGGAGAGTTCTCCTACGAGCAGTACTTC	CASSLKGLAGEFSYEQYF
TRBV20-1	NA	TRBJ1-2	TRBD1	TGCAGTCCCCCATTTCGGACAGGTGATATCTTC	CSPPFRTGDIF
TRBV29-1	few	TRBJ1-1	NA	TGCAGCACCACACAGGTGATGAACACTGAAGCTTTCTTT	CSTTQVMNTEAFF
TRBV20-1	once	TRBJ2-3	NA	TGCAGTGCTCCTCTTAGCGCCTACACAGATACGCAGTATTTT	CSAPLSAYTDTQYF
TRBV5-1	few	TRBJ2-7	TRBD2	TGCGCCAGCAGCTTGGACGGATGGGGGGGCTACGAGCAGTACTTC	CASSLDGWGGYEQYF
TRBV10-3	few	TRBJ2-7	NA	TGTGCCATCAGTGAGTCCAGTCGTAAAGTTTCCTACGAGCAGTACTTC	CAISESSRKVSYEQYF
TRBV11-1	many	TRBJ2-1	TRBD2	TGTGCCAGCAGCGCACTAGCGGTTTCCTACAATGAGCAGTTCTTC	CASSALAVSYNEQFF
TRBV29-1	many	TRBJ2-1	NA	TGCAGTCTCAACAATGAGCAGTTCTTC	CSLNNEQFF
TRBV2	NA	TRBJ1-5	TRBD1	TGTGCCAGCAGTGCAGGGGGTCGCAATCAGCCCCAGCATTTT	CASSAGGRNQPQHF
TRBV13	few	TRBJ1-2	NA	TGTGCCAGCAGCCGAGGGGGGAATCCACGGGCCTATGGCTACACCTTC	CASSRGGNPRAYGYTF
TRBV5-1	few	TRBJ2-1	NA	TGCGCCAGCAGCTTTGGCAGGGGCATCAATGAGCAGTTCTTC	CASSFGRGINEQFF
TRBV2	few	TRBJ2-1	NA	TGTGCCAGCAGTGACGACAATGAGCAGTTCTTC	CASSDDNEQFF
TRBV10-3	few	TRBJ2-2	NA	TGTGCCATCAGCCTCACCATAGAAATCGGGGAGCTGTTTTTT	CAISLTIEIGELFF
TRBV12-3/TRBV12-4	NA	TRBJ1-1	NA	TGTGCCAGCAGCCCGGATCTGGGAACAACGAACACTGAAGCTTTCTTT	CASSPDLGTTNTEAFF
TRBV18	few	TRBJ1-5	NA	TGTGCCAGCTCAGGACAAGCCCGCAATCAGCCCCAGCATTTT	CASSGQARNQPQHF
TRBV5-1	NA	TRBJ2-7	TRBD2	TGCGCCAGCAGCTTGCAAGCGGGGCCCTACGAGCAGTACTTC	CASSLQAGPYEQYF
TRBV5-5	few	TRBJ1-2	NA	TGTGCCAGCAGCCCGCTCAGGGAGAGGCGGGGCTACACCTTC	CASSPLRERRGYTF
TRBV5-1	many	TRBJ2-1	NA	TGCGCCAGCAGCCTGGGAAGGCTATCGAGCTCCTACAATGAGCAGTTCTTC	CASSLGRLSSSYNEQFF
TRBV7-8	NA	TRBJ2-7	TRBD2	TGTGCCAGCAGCGATGAGGCCGGGACTAGCCTCTCCTACGAGCAGTACTTC	CASSDEAGTSLSYEQYF
TRBV7-2	NA	TRBJ1-5	TRBD1	TGTGCCAGCAGCTATCGACAGGGACATCAGCCCCAGCATTTT	CASSYRQGHQPQHF
TRBV11-2	few	TRBJ2-3	NA	TGTGCCAGCAGCCCCGGGGGGCTGGTCACAGATACGCAGTATTTT	CASSPGGLVTDTQYF
TRBV12-3/TRBV12-4	few	TRBJ2-3	TRBD1	TGTGCCAGCAGTTACCCGGGACAGGGGGCAGATACGCAGTATTTT	CASSYPGQGADTQYF
TRBV20-1	few	TRBJ2-2	NA	TGCAGTGCTAGTAGGCACCGGGCCGGGGAGCTGTTTTTT	CSASRHRAGELFF
TRBV2	many	TRBJ2-1	TRBD1	TGTGCCAGCAGTTCCGGGACAGGGTTGTACAATGAGCAGTTCTTC	CASSSGTGLYNEQFF
TRBV29-1	many	TRBJ2-7	TRBD1	TGCAGCGTTGAAGATCCGGGACAGGGGTCTGGGACGTACTTC	CSVEDPGQGSGTYF
TRBV5-1	NA	TRBJ2-1	NA	TGCGCCAGCCGCGCGGAGGGGAGGGGGAATGAGCAGTTCTTC	CASRAEGRGNEQFF
TRBV27	many	TRBJ2-3	NA	TGTGCCAGCACCTCCTCGAGCACAGATACGCAGTATTTT	CASTSSSTDTQYF
TRBV14	NA	TRBJ2-1	NA	TGTGCCAGCAGCCAGCCGATATTAGTTGATGGGATCTACAATGAGCAGTTCTTC	CASSQPILVDGIYNEQFF
TRBV11-2	NA	TRBJ2-7	NA	TGTGCCAGCAGCCGCCCCAGCGAGACTAAGAAGCAGTACTTC	CASSRPSETKKQYF
TRBV27	NA	TRBJ2-3	NA	TGTGCCAGCAGTGATCGGCGAGATACGCAGTATTTT	CASSDRRDTQYF
TRBV11-2	NA	TRBJ2-5	NA	TGTGCCAGCAGCTTACTCGGGGGGCTGGAAGAGACCCAGTACTTC	CASSLLGGLEETQYF
TRBV19	few	TRBJ2-1	NA	TGTGCCAGTAGTAAGTACTCCTACAATGAGCAGTTCTTC	CASSKYSYNEQFF
TRBV5-1	few	TRBJ2-5	NA	TGCGCCAGCAGCTTGGAACTCCTGGAGACCCAGTACTTC	CASSLELLETQYF
TRBV9	few	TRBJ1-3	NA	TGTGCCAGCAGCGTAGGGGGCCTTGGAGCCTCTGGAAACACCATATATTTT	CASSVGGLGASGNTIYF
TRBV15	NA	TRBJ2-3	NA	TGTGCCACCAGAGCTGGGGGCGGGAAGGTCACGCAGTATTTT	CATRAGGGKVTQYF
TRBV7-9	many	TRBJ2-7	NA	TGTGCCAGCAGCCCCCCGCGGAGGCCCACCTACGAGCAGTACTTC	CASSPPRRPTYEQYF
TRBV20-1	few	TRBJ1-4	TRBD1	TGCAGTGGGGGGACAGGGGTTGCTAATGAAAAACTGTTTTTT	CSGGTGVANEKLFF
TRBV7-9	few	TRBJ1-2	NA	TGTGCCAGCAGCTTAGGGACGGCGGCTGGCTACACCTTC	CASSLGTAAGYTF
TRBV10-3	many	TRBJ2-1	NA	TGTGCCATCAGTGACCGCGACATTGAGCAGTTCTTC	CAISDRDIEQFF
TRBV3-1	NA	TRBJ2-7	TRBD2	TGTGCCAGCAGCCCGGGACTAGCGGGACGCTCCGAGTACTTC	CASSPGLAGRSEYF
TRBV3-1	few	TRBJ1-1	NA	TGTGCCAGCAGCCAAGATTGGGCAGGGAGGACTGAAGCTTTCTTT	CASSQDWAGRTEAFF
TRBV29-1	many	TRBJ1-5	TRBD1	TGCAGCGCCGGGACAGGGGTCAATCAGCCCCAGCATTTT	CSAGTGVNQPQHF
TRBV5-1	NA	TRBJ2-1	NA	TGCGCCAGCAGCTTGGAAGCCCTGACTGGGAACAATGAGCAGTTCTTC	CASSLEALTGNNEQFF
TRBV12-3/TRBV12-4	NA	TRBJ2-3	TRBD2	TGTGCCAGCAGTTTATCTAGCGGTACGGGGGGAGATACGCAGTATTTT	CASSLSSGTGGDTQYF
TRBV12-3/TRBV12-4	NA	TRBJ1-1	NA	TGTGCCAGCAGTTTAGGGGTGGGAAGGCAGGCTTTCTTT	CASSLGVGRQAFF
TRBV6-1	NA	TRBJ2-4	NA	TGTGCCAGCAGGACCCTCTACCGGGGACGGGCCAAAAACATTCAGTACTTC	CASRTLYRGRAKNIQYF
TRBV5-5	many	TRBJ2-1	NA	TGTGCCAGCAGCTCGGGGGACACCTCCTACAATGAGCAGTTCTTC	CASSSGDTSYNEQFF
TRBV4-1	few	TRBJ2-1	NA	TGCGCCAGCAGCCAAGTAATGGTGAATGAGCAGTTCTTC	CASSQVMVNEQFF
TRBV10-1	few	TRBJ2-1	NA	TGCGCCAGCAGTGAGTCAGGGGTTACAGCGGCCCACTACAATGAGCAGTTCTTC	CASSESGVTAAHYNEQFF